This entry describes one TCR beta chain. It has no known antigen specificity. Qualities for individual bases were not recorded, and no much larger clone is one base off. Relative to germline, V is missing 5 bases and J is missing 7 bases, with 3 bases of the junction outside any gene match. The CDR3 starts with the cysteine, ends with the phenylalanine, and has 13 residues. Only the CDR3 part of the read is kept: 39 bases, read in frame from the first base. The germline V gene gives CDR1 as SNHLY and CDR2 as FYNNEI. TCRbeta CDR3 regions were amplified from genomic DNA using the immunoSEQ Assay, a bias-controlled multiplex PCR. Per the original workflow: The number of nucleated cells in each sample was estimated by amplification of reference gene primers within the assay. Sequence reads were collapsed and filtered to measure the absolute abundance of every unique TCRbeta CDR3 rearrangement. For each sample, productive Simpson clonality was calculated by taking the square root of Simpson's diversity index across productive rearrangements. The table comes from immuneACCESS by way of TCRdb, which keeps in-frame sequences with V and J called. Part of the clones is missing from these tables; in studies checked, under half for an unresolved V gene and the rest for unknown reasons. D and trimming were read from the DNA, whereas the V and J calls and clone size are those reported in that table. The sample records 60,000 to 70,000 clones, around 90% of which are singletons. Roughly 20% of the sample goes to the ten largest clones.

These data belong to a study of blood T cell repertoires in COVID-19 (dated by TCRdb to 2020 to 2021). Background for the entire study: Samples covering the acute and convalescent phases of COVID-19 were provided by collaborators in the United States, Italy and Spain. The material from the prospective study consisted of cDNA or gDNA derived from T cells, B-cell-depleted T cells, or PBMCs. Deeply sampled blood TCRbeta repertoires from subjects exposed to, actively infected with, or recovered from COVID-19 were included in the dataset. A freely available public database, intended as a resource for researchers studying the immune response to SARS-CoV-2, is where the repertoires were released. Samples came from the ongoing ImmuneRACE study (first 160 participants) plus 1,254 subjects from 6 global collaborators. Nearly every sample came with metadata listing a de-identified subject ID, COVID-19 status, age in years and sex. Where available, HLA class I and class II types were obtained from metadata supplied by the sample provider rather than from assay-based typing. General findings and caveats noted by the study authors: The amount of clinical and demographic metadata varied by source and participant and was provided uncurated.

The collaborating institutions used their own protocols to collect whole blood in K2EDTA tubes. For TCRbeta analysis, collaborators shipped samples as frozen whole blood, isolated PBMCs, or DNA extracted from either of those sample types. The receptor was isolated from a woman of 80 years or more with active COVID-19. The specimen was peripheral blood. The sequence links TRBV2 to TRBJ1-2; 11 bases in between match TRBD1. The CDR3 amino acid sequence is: CASSRDRGGGYTF. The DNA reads TGTGCCAGCAGTCGGGACAGGGGGGGTGGCTACACCTTC.